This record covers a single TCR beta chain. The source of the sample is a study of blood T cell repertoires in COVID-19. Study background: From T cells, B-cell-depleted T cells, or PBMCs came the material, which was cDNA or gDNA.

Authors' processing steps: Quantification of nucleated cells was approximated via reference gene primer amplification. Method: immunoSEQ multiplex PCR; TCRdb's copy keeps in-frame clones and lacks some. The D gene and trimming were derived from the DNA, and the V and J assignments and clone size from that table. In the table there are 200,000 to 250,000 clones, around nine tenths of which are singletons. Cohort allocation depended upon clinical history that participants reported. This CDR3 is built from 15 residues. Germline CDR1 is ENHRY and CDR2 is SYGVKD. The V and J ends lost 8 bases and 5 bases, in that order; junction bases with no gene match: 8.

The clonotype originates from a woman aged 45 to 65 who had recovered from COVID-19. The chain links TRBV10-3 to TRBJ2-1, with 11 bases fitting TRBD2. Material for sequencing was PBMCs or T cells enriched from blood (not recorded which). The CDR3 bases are TGTGCCATCCGTCCGGGACTAGCGGACGACAATGAGCAGTTCTTC. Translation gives CAIRPGLADDNEQFF.